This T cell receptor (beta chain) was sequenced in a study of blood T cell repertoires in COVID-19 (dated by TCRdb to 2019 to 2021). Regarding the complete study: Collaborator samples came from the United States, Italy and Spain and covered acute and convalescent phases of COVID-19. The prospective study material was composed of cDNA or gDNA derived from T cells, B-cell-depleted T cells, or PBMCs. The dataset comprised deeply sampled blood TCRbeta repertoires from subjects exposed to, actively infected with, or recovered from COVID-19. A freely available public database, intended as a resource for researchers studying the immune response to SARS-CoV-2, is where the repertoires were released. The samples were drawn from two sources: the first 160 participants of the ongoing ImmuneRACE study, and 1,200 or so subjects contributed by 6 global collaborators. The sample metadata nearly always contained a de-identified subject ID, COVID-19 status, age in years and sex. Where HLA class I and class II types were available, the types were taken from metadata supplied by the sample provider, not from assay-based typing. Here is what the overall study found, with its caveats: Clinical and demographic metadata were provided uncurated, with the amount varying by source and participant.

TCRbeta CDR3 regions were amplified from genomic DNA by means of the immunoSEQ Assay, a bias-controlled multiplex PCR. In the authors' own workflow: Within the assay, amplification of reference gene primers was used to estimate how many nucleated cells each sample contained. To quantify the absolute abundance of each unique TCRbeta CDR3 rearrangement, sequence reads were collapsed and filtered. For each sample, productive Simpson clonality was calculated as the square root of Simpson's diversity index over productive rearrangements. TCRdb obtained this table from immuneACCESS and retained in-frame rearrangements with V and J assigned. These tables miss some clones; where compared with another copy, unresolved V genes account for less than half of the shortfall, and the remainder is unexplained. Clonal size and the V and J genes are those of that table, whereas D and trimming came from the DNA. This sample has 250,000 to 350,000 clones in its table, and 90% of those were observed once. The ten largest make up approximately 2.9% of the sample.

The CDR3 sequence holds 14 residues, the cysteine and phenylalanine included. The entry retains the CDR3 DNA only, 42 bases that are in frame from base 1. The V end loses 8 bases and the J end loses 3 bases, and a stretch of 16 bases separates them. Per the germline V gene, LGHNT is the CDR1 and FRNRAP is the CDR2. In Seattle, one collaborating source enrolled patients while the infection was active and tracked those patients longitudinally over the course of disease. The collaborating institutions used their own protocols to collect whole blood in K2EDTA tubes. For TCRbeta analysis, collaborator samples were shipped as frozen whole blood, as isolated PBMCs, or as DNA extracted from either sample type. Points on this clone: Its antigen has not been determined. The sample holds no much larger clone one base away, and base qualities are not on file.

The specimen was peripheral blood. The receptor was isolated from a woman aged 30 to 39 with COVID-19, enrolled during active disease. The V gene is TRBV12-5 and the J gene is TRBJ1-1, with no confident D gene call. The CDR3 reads CASSSGRGDTEAFF. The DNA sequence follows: TGTGCTAGTTCCAGCGGGCGGGGAGACACTGAAGCTTTCTTT.